This TCR beta chain was obtained from a study of control samples from healthy donors and cancer patients. The CDR3 contains 16 residues. The germline CDR1 and CDR2 sequences are SGHAT and FQNNGV. Trimming shortened V by 0 bases and J by 5 bases, and 15 bases separated the two germline ends. TCRdb's copy holds only in-frame clones and misses some; the assay was immunoSEQ multiplex PCR. The sample carries about 85,000 clones, about 89% recorded once. Sequencing was done on a sample of blood. The chain combines TRBV11-2 with TRBJ2-3; the D gene is possibly TRBD2 (7 bases). The TCR originated in a woman aged 55-70 years in good health. CDR3 nucleotide sequence: TGTGCCAGCAGCTTAGAGTTGACTAGGGGGGGAGATACGCAGTATTTT. Its protein product is CASSLELTRGGDTQYF.